These T cell receptor beta chains were read from a single sample in a study of blood T cell repertoires in COVID-19. Profiling relied on immunoSEQ multiplex PCR, and the TCRdb table lists in-frame clones only, not all of them. The sample holds roughly 200,000 clones; 75% to 90% are singletons and the top ten take roughly 8%. The specimen sequenced was peripheral blood. All receptors derive from a woman older than 75 with COVID-19, enrolled during active disease. Each CDR3 is given with its conserved first and last residue. D genes are given only for firm matches. A clone size is listed for some rows: how often the clone was seen (once, few, many), or a class if it is expanded.

abundance	d_gene	v_gene	j_gene	CDR3nt	CDR3aa
NA	NA	TRBV30	TRBJ1-5	TGTGCCTGGAGTCACACAGACAGGCTCAATCAGCCCCAGCATTTT	CAWSHTDRLNQPQHF
NA	TRBD1	TRBV5-1	TRBJ1-2	TGCGCCAGCAGCCGTGATGGGCAGGGGGATGGCTACACCTTC	CASSRDGQGDGYTF
NA	NA	TRBV5-1	TRBJ2-2	TGCGCCAGCAGCTTGGCCATCGGACTTTCGCGGGGGGAGCTGTTTTTT	CASSLAIGLSRGELFF
NA	NA	TRBV5-1	TRBJ2-3	TGCGCCAGCAGCTTGACCCAGCGTATCACAGATACGCAGTATTTT	CASSLTQRITDTQYF
NA	TRBD1	TRBV28	TRBJ2-3	TGTGCCAGCACTTACCCCGGGACAGGGGGCACAGATACGCAGTATTTT	CASTYPGTGGTDTQYF
NA	NA	TRBV13	TRBJ1-6	TGTGCCAGCAGCTTAAGCGGGAGCTCCTATAATTCACCCCTCCACTTT	CASSLSGSSYNSPLHF
few	NA	TRBV3-1/TRBV3-2	TRBJ1-2	TGTGCCAGCAGCCAAGGGTACAGGGACTATGGCTACACCTTC	CASSQGYRDYGYTF
NA	TRBD2	TRBV6-5	TRBJ2-1	TGTGCCAGCAGTTACGTCGGGACTAAAAAAGATGAGCAGTTCTTC	CASSYVGTKKDEQFF
NA	NA	TRBV7-6	TRBJ1-1	TGTGCCAGCAGCTTAGATGAGGGAAGAGGCACTGAAGCTTTCTTT	CASSLDEGRGTEAFF
NA	TRBD2	TRBV9	TRBJ2-1	TGTGCCAGCAGCGCCCAACGCGGGGGGACCTACAATGAGCAGTTCTTC	CASSAQRGGTYNEQFF
NA	NA	TRBV6-2/TRBV6-3	TRBJ2-1	TGTGCCAGCAGTTACCTCCGGGGGACCTACAATGAGCAGTTCTTC	CASSYLRGTYNEQFF
NA	TRBD2	TRBV27	TRBJ2-7	TGTGCCAGCAGTCCCCCCGGGACTACTCTCTACGAGCAGTACTTC	CASSPPGTTLYEQYF
NA	NA	TRBV13	TRBJ2-5	TGTGCCAGCAGCCTGGGCGGGGTGGAGACCCAGTACTTC	CASSLGGVETQYF
NA	NA	TRBV11-2	TRBJ2-5	TGTGCCAGCAGCTTAGTACCCTATCGACAGTCCCGTTACCAAGAGACCCAGTACTTC	CASSLVPYRQSRYQETQYF
NA	NA	TRBV18	TRBJ1-1	TGTGCCAGCTCACCTCAGAGGGAAGAAGCTTTCTTT	CASSPQREEAFF
NA	TRBD1	TRBV6-5	TRBJ1-2	TGTGCCAGCAGTTCGACGGGACAGGGGGCGGTTGGCTACACCTTC	CASSSTGQGAVGYTF
NA	NA	TRBV6-2/TRBV6-3	TRBJ2-7	TGTGCCAGCAGTTACGCGGGGACTGGGATAATTATAGAGCAGTACTTC	CASSYAGTGIIIEQYF
NA	TRBD1	TRBV7-3	TRBJ2-7	TGTGCCAGCAGCTTAACAGGAGACAGGGGCACCTACGAGCAGTACTTC	CASSLTGDRGTYEQYF
NA	TRBD1	TRBV30	TRBJ1-1	TGTGCCTGGAGGAGAGACAGGGTCAACACTGAAGCTTTCTTT	CAWRRDRVNTEAFF
NA	TRBD1	TRBV10-1	TRBJ2-5	TGCGCCAGCAGTGATTCCCGGACAGGGAAAGAGACCCAGTACTTC	CASSDSRTGKETQYF
NA	NA	TRBV6-9	TRBJ2-7	TGTGCCAGCAGTCCTAGGAGTCCCTACGAGCAGTACTTC	CASSPRSPYEQYF
NA	NA	TRBV3-1/TRBV3-2	TRBJ2-5	TGTGCCAGCAGCCAGGAGATTGAGACCCAGTACTTC	CASSQEIETQYF
NA	NA	TRBV5-1	TRBJ1-2	TGCGCCAGCAGCTTGGGGACAGTAAGATATGGCTACACCTTC	CASSLGTVRYGYTF
NA	TRBD1	TRBV6-5	TRBJ1-2	TGTGCCAGCAGTTACCGGACAGGGTTGAGCGGCTACACCTTC	CASSYRTGLSGYTF
NA	NA	TRBV5-1	TRBJ1-1	TGCGCCAGCAGCCCGGGAGGGATGAACACTGAAGCTTTCTTT	CASSPGGMNTEAFF
NA	TRBD1	TRBV19	TRBJ1-1	TGTGCCAGTAGTACCCTCCAGGGGGCGGACACTGAAGCTTTCTTT	CASSTLQGADTEAFF
NA	NA	TRBV10-3	TRBJ1-1	TGTGCCATCAGTGAGTCAGGAGGCACTGAAGCTTTCTTT	CAISESGGTEAFF
NA	NA	TRBV2	TRBJ1-2	TGTGCCAGCAGTAGGACAGCCCAAAGATATGGCTACACCTTC	CASSRTAQRYGYTF
NA	NA	TRBV6-2/TRBV6-3	TRBJ1-2	TGTGCCAGCAGTTACTCGAGTCTGGAGGTTAGCTATGGCTACACCTTC	CASSYSSLEVSYGYTF
NA	NA	TRBV19	TRBJ1-5	TGTGCCAGTAGTATAGAGACCAGGGTTTATAGCAATCAGCCCCAGCATTTT	CASSIETRVYSNQPQHF
once	NA	TRBV2	TRBJ1-2	TGTGCCAGCAGGCAGGTTCAGGGTGGCTACACCTTC	CASRQVQGGYTF
NA	NA	TRBV12-3/TRBV12-4	TRBJ1-1	TGTGCCAGCTTCGGAAGGGGCAGCGCTGAAGCTTTCTTT	CASFGRGSAEAFF
NA	TRBD2	TRBV7-2	TRBJ2-1	TGTGCCAGCAGCTTTAGACTAGCGGTCTCCTACAATGAGCAGTTCTTC	CASSFRLAVSYNEQFF
NA	TRBD2	TRBV25-1	TRBJ2-1	TGTGCCAGCAGTGAAGAACTAGCGAGCAATGAGCAGTTCTTC	CASSEELASNEQFF
few	NA	TRBV30	TRBJ1-1	TGTGCCTGGACCCAGGGAAACACTGAAGCTTTCTTT	CAWTQGNTEAFF
NA	TRBD1	TRBV5-8	TRBJ1-4	TGTGCCAGCAGCTGGGGACAGGGAGGAGAAAAACTGTTTTTT	CASSWGQGGEKLFF
NA	NA	TRBV6-6	TRBJ1-2	TGTGCCAGCAGTTACACGTCCACAGGGACGGGAGGCTACACCTTC	CASSYTSTGTGGYTF
NA	TRBD1	TRBV5-1	TRBJ2-2	TGCGCCAGCAGCCCGGGACAGATTATTGGCACCGGGGAGCTGTTTTTT	CASSPGQIIGTGELFF
NA	TRBD1	TRBV30	TRBJ1-3	TGTGCCTGGAGTGCCCGGACAGGGTCTGGAAACACCATATATTTT	CAWSARTGSGNTIYF
few	NA	TRBV7-6	TRBJ1-6	TGTGCCAGCAGCTTAGGGGTGGGGGGGGTGAATTCACCCCTCCACTTT	CASSLGVGGVNSPLHF
NA	NA	TRBV19	TRBJ2-7	TGTGCCAGTAGTATTTCGACAGGTAGCTCCTACGAGCAGTACTTC	CASSISTGSSYEQYF
NA	TRBD1	TRBV5-6	TRBJ1-1	TGTGCCAGCAGTGGGTGGGGACAGGGCGCATCCACTGAAGCTTTCTTT	CASSGWGQGASTEAFF
NA	NA	TRBV5-5	TRBJ1-2	TGTGCCAGCAGCTTCAGTGAAGCTAACTATGGCTACACCTTC	CASSFSEANYGYTF
NA	NA	TRBV7-2	TRBJ1-3	TGTGCCAGCAGCTTGGGAGGGGCCAGCAGCGGAAACACCATATATTTT	CASSLGGASSGNTIYF
NA	NA	TRBV6-5	TRBJ2-7	TGTGCAAGCGCGGCCGCCAGCGCCTACGAGCAGTACTTC	CASAAASAYEQYF
NA	NA	TRBV29-1	TRBJ1-2	TGCAGCGTCCGGGGAGGGCTTAACTATGGCTACACCTTC	CSVRGGLNYGYTF
NA	NA	TRBV28	TRBJ2-7	TGTGCCAGCAGTCCCCCCCTAAGTGGCTACGAGCAGTACTTC	CASSPPLSGYEQYF
NA	NA	TRBV29-1	TRBJ2-5	TGCAGCGTTGGCCCCGGGGTGGAGACCCAGTACTTC	CSVGPGVETQYF
NA	NA	TRBV19	TRBJ2-1	TGTGCCAGCAGTGAGGGGGGGTACAGCTCCTACAATGAGCAGTTCTTC	CASSEGGYSSYNEQFF
NA	NA	TRBV5-6	TRBJ2-6	TGTGCCAGCCGGCCAGGGAATTGGGCCAACGTCCTGACTTTC	CASRPGNWANVLTF
once	NA	TRBV19	TRBJ1-2	TGTGCCAGTAGTCCGACAGGTTCCGGTGCGGGCTACACCTTC	CASSPTGSGAGYTF
NA	TRBD2	TRBV7-8	TRBJ2-3	TGTGCCAGCAGCCACCACCCGAGCGGGGGGGTTACAGATACGCAGTATTTT	CASSHHPSGGVTDTQYF
NA	NA	TRBV5-1	TRBJ1-1	TGCGCCAGCAGCGCGACGAACTCAGGGGAAGCTTTCTTT	CASSATNSGEAFF
NA	NA	TRBV10-3	TRBJ1-6	TGTGCCATCAGTGAGGTCGAGGGAAATTCACCCCTCCACTTT	CAISEVEGNSPLHF
NA	TRBD2	TRBV3-1/TRBV3-2	TRBJ2-2	TGTGCCAGCAGCACGCGACTAGCGGGGGGGAACGGGGAGCTGTTTTTT	CASSTRLAGGNGELFF
NA	NA	TRBV7-9	TRBJ1-2	TGTGCCAGCAGCGACGACGGAGACTATGGCTACACCTTC	CASSDDGDYGYTF
NA	TRBD2	TRBV5-1	TRBJ2-7	TGCGCCAGCAGCGCGGGACTAGCGGGGGGCCTCTACGAGCAGTACTTC	CASSAGLAGGLYEQYF
NA	TRBD2	TRBV7-9	TRBJ2-1	TGTGCCAGCAGCTTATACGAAGGGCCTAGCGGGGGGGCCTCTGAGCAGTTCTTC	CASSLYEGPSGGASEQFF
NA	NA	TRBV6-5	TRBJ2-7	TGTGCCAGCAGGTCCGGGACACCGTCCTACGAGCAGTACTTC	CASRSGTPSYEQYF